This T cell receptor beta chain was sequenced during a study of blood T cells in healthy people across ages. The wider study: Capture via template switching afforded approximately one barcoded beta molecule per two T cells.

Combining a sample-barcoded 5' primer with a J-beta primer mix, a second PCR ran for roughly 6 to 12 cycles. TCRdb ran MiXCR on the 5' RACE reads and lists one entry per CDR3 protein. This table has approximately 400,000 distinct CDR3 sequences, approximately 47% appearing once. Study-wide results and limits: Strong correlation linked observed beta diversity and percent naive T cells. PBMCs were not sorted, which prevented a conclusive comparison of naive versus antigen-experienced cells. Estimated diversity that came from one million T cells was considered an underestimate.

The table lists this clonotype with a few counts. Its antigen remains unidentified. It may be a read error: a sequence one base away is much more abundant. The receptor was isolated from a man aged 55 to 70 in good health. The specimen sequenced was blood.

The chain's CDR3 is CSARTSSGLYNEQYF. Here the CDR3 DNA reads TGCAGTGCTCGAACCTCTAGCGGCCTTTACAATGAGCAGTACTTC. The chain employs TRBV20-1 and TRBJ2-1, with 7 bases matching TRBD2. The end of the DNA fits TRBJ2-7 better, so the J call may be wrong. There are 15 residues in the CDR3. Germline V lookup: CDR1 DFQATT, CDR2 SNEGSKA (reference sequence).